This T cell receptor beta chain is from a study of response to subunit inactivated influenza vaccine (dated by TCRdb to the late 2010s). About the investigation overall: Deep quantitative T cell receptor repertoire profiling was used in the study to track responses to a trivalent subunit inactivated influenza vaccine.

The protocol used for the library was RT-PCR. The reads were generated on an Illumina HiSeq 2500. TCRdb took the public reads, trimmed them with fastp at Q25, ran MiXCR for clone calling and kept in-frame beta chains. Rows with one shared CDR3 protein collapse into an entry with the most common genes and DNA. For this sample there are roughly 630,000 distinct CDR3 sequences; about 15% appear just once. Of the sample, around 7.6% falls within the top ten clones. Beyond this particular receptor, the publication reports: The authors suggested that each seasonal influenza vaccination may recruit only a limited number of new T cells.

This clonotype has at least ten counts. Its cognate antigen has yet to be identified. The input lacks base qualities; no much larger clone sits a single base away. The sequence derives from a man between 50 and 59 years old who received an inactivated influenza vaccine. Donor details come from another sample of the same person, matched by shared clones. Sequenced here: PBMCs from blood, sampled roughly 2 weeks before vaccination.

The DNA is as follows: TGTGCCAGCAGTTTCCCAGGGAATGGAGAGACCCAGTACTTC. This is translated as CASSFPGNGETQYF. The rearranged chain carries TRBV12-3 or TRBV12-4 and TRBJ2-5; TRBD1 is possibly the D segment (5 matching bases). V and J are truncated by 3 bases and 4 bases respectively, leaving an intervening sequence of 12 bases. The CDR3 covers 14 residues, taking in both the cysteine and the phenylalanine. Of all the DNA, just the CDR3 is kept, 42 bases in frame from base 1.